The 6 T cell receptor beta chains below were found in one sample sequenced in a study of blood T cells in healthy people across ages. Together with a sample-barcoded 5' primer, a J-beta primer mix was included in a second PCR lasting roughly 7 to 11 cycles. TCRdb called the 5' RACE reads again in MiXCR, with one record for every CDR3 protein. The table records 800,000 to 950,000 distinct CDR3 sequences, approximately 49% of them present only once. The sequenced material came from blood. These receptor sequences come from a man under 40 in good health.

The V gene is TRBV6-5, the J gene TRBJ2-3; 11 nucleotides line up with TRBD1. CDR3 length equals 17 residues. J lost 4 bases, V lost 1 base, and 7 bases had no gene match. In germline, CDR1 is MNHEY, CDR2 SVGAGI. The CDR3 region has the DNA TGTGCCAGCAGTTACTGGACAGGGGGCTCAGGAGCAGATACGCAGTATTTT. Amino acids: CASSYWTGGSGADTQYF.

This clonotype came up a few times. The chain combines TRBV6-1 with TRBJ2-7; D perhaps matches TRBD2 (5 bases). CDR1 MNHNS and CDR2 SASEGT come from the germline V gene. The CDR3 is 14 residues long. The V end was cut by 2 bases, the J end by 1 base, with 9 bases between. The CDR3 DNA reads TGTGCCAGCAGTGAAATCGGGGTTTCCTACGAGCAGTACTTC. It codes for CASSEIGVSYEQYF.

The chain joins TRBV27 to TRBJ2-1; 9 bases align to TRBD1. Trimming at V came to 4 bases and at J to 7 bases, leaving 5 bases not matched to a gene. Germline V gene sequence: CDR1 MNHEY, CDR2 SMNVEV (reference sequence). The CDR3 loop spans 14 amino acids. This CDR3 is CASSWSTGGNEQFF. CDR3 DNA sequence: TGTGCCAGCAGTTGGTCGACAGGGGGTAATGAGCAGTTCTTC.

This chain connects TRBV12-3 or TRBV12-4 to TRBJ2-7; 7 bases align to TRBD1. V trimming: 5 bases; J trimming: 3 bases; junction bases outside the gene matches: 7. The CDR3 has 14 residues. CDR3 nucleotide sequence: TGTGCCAGCAGTCCCCAGGGGGTAGGCTACGAGCAGTACTTC. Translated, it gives CASSPQGVGYEQYF.

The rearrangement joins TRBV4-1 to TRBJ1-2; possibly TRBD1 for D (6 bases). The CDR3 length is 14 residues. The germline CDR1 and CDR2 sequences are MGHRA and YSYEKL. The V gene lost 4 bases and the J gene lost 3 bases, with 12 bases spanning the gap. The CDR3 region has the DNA TGCGCCAGCAGCCCCGACAGGAGGGACTATGGCTACACCTTC. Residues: CASSPDRRDYGYTF.

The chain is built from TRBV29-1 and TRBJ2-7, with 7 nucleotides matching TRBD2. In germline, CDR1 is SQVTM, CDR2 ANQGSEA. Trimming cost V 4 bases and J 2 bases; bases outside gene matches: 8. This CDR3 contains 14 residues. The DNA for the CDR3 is TGCAGCGTTGTTGAGGGTCGGGGGGCCTACGAGCAGTACTTC. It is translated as CSVVEGRGAYEQYF.